This TCR beta chain originates from a study of blood T cell repertoires in COVID-19. TCRdb's table, derived via immunoSEQ multiplex PCR, lists solely in-frame clones and lacks some. The repertoire includes approximately 170,000 clones, approximately 91% of them detected once, and approximately 5% sits in the top ten. Patients of the Seattle cohort, enrolled during active infection, were followed longitudinally. V gave up 6 bases and J gave up 9 bases; unmatched junction bases: 18. The germline gives CDR1 MDHEN, CDR2 SYDVKM. This CDR3 contains 16 residues. Sequenced: peripheral blood. The chain carries TRBV28 and TRBJ1-1, with TRBD1 matching over 8 bases. The clonotype originates from a man aged 18 to 30 with COVID-19, enrolled during active disease. In DNA form, the CDR3 reads TGTGCCAGCAGCTCCCAGTCATCTCAGGGGGCTGTGAAAGCTTTCTTT. Translating it yields CASSSQSSQGAVKAFF.